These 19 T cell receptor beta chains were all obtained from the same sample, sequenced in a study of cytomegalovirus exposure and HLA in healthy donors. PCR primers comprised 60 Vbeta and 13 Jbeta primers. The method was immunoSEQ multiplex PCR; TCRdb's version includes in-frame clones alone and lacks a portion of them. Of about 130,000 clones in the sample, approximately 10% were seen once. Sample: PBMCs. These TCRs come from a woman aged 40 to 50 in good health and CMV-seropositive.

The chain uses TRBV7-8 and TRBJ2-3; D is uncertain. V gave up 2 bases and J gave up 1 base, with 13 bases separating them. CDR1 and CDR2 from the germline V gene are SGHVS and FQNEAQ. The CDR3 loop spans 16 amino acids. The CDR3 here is CASSLRQPLRTDTQYF. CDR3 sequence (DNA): TGTGCCAGCAGCTTAAGACAACCCCTACGCACAGATACGCAGTATTTT.

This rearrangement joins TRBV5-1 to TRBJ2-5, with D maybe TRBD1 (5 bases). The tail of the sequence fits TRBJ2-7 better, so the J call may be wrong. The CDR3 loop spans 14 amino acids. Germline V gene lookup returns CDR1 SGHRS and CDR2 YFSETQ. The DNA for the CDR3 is TGCGCCAGCAGCTCGCAGGGTAGCATCAACGAGCAGTACTTC. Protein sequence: CASSSQGSINEQYF.

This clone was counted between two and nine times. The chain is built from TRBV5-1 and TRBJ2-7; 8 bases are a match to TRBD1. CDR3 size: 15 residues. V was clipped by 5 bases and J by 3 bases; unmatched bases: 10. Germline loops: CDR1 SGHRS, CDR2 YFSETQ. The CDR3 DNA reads TGCGCCAGCAGTCCCGGGACAGGACTATTCTACGAGCAGTACTTC. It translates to CASSPGTGLFYEQYF.

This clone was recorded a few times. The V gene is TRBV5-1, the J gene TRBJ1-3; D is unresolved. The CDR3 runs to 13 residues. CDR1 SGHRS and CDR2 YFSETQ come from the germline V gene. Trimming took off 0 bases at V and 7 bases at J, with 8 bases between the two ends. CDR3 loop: CASSLAARNTIYF. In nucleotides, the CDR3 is TGCGCCAGCAGCTTGGCCGCACGGAACACCATATATTTT.

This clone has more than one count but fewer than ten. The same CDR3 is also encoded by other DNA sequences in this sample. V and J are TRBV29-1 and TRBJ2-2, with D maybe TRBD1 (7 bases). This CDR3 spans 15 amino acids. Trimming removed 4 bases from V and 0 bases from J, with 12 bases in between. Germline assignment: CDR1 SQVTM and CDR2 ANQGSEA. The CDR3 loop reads CSVGSRGANTGELFF. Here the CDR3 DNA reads TGCAGCGTTGGAAGCAGGGGGGCGAACACCGGGGAGCTGTTTTTT.

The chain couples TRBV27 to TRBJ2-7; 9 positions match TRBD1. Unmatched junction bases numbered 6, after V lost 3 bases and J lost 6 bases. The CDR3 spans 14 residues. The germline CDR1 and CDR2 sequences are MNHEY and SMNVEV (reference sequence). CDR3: CASSFRDRASEQYF. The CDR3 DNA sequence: TGTGCCAGCAGTTTCCGGGACAGGGCATCCGAGCAGTACTTC.

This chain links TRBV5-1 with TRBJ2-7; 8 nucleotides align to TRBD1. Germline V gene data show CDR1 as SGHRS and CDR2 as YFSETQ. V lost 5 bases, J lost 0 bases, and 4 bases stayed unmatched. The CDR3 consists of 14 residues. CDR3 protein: CASRRTGSSYEQYF. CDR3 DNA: TGCGCCAGCAGAAGGACAGGGAGCTCCTACGAGCAGTACTTC.

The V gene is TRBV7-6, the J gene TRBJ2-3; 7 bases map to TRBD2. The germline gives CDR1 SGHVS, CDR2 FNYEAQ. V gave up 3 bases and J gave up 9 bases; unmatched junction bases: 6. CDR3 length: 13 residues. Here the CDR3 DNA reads TGTGCCAGCAGCTTGGGCCCGGGAGGAACGCAGTATTTT. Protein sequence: CASSLGPGGTQYF.

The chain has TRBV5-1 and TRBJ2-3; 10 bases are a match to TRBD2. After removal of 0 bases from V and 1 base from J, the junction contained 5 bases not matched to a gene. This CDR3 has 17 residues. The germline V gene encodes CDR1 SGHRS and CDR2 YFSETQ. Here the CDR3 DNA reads TGCGCCAGCAGCTTGGAACTAGCGGGGACGGGCACAGATACGCAGTATTTT. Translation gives CASSLELAGTGTDTQYF.

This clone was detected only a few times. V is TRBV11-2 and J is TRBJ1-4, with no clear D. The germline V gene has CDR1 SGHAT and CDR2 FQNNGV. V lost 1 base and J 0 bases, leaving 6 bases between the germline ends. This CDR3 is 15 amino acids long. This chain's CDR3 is CASSLGRATNEKLFF. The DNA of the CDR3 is TGTGCCAGCAGCTTAGGACGGGCAACTAATGAAAAACTGTTTTTT.

The CDR3 protein is CASSPGQSIYGYTF. The CDR3 DNA follows: TGTGCCAGCTCACCAGGACAGAGCATCTATGGCTACACCTTC. This rearrangement joins TRBV18 to TRBJ1-2; D possibly corresponds to TRBD1 (6 bases). Germline values: CDR1 KGHSH, CDR2 LQKENI. The CDR3 covers 14 residues. V was shortened by 2 bases and J by 4 bases, with 11 bases between the two germline ends.

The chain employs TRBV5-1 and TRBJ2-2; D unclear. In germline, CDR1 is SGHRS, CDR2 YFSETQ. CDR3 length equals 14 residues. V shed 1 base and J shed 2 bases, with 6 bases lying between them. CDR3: CASSLNLNTGELFF. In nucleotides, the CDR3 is TGCGCCAGCAGCTTGAACTTAAACACCGGGGAGCTGTTTTTT.

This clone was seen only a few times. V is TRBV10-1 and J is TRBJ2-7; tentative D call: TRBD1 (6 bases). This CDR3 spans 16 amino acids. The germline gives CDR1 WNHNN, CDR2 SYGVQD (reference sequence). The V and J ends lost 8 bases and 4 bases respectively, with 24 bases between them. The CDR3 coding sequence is TGCGCCAGCCGGTTGAGGACAGCGACACGAATTTACGAGCAGTACTTC. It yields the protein CASRLRTATRIYEQYF.

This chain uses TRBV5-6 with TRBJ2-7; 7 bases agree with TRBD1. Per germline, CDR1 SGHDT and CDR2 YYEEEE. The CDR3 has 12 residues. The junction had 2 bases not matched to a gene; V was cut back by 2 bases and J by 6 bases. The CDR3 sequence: CASSLGGLEQYF. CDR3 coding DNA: TGTGCCAGCAGCTTAGGGGGCCTCGAGCAGTACTTC.

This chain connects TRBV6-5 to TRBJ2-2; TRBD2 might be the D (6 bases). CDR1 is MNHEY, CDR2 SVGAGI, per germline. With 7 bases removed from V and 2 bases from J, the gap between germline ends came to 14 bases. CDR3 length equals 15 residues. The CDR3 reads CASTLGGINTGELFF. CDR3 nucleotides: TGTGCCAGCACCCTAGGCGGGATAAACACCGGGGAGCTGTTTTTT.

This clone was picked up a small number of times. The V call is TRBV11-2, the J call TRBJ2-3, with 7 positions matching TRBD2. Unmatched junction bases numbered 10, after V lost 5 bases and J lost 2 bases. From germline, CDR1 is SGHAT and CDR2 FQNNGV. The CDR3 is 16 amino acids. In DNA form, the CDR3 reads TGTGCCAGCAGCCCGCGGGGCGGGGGTACCACAGATACGCAGTATTTT. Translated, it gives CASSPRGGGTTDTQYF.

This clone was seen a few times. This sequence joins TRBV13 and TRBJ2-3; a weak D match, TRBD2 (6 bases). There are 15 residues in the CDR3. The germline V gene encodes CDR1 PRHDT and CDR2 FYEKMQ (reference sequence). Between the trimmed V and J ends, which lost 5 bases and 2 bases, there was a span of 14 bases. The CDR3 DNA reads TGTGCCAGCAGCCCCCGGGCGGGATTCACAGATACGCAGTATTTT. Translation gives CASSPRAGFTDTQYF.

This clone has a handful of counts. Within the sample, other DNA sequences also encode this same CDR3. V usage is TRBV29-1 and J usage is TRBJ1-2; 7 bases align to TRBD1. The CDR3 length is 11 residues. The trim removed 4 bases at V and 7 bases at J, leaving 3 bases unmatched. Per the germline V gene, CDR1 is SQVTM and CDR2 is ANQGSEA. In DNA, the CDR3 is TGCAGCGTTGGACAGGGCGGTGGCTACACCTTC. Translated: CSVGQGGGYTF. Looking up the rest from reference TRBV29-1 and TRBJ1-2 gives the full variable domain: SAVISQKPSRDICQRGTSLTIQCQVDSQVTMMFWYRQQPGQSLTLIATANQGSEATYESGFVIDKFPISRPNLTFSTLTVSNMSPEDSSIYLCSVGQGGGYTFGSGTRLTVV.

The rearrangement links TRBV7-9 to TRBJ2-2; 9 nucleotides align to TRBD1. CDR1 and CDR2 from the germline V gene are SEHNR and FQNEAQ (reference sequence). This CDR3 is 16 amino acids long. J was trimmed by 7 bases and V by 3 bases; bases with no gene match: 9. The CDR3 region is CASSFPGTGTLGELFF. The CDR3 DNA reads TGTGCCAGCAGCTTCCCCGGGACAGGGACCCTCGGGGAGCTGTTTTTT.